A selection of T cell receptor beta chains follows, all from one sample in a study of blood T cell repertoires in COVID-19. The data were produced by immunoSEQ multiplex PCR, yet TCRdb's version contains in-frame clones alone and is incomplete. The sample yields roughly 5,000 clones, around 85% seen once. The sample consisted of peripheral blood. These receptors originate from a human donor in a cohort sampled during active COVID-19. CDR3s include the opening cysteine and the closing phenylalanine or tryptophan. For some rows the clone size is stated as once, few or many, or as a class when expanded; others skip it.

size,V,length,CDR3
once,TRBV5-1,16,CASSLAGKSGHNEQFF
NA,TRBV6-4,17,CASSPRGGGSGANVLTF
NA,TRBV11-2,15,CASSPTEVAGNEQFF
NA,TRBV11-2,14,CASSRLGKTYEQYF
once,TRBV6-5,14,CASSPSLSTDTQYF
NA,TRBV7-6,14,CASSLGPLGEKLFF
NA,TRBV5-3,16,CARSLVLAGPQETQYF
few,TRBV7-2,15,CASSSAGGPTDTQYF
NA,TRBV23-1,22,CASSQPGRGFGTSGRAGNEQFF
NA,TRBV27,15,CASSLSGRDNYEQYF
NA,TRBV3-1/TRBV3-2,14,CASSLRQGRNEQYF
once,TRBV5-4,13,CASSPQGSYGYTF
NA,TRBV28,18,CASSLSLAGGPFDNEQFF
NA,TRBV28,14,CASSRAGQDYGYTF